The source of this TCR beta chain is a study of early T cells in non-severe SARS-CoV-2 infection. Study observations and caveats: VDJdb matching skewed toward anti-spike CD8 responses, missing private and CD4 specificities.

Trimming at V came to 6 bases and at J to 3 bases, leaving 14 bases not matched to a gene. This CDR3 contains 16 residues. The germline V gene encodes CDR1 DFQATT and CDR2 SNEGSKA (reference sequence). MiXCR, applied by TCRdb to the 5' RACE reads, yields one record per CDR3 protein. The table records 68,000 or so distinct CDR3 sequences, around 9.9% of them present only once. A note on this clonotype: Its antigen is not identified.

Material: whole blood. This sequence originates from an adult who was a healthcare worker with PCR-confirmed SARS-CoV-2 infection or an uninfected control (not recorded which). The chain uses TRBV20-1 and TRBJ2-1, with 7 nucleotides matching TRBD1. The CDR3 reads CSALPRQGKHYNEQFF. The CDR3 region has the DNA TGCAGTGCCTTACCTCGACAGGGAAAACACTACAATGAGCAGTTCTTC.